This TCR beta chain was sequenced during a study of blood T cells in healthy people across ages. The study's findings and limits: Aged donors had fewer naive CD4+ cells and lower diversity than long-lived donors.

The use of a sample-barcoded 5' primer and a J-beta primer mix characterized a second PCR of about 7 to 12 cycles. Using its own MiXCR run on the 5' RACE reads, TCRdb lists one record per CDR3 protein. The repertoire holds around 800,000 distinct CDR3 sequences, with around 25% as singletons. The CDR3 length is 15 residues. Germline values: CDR1 SGHRS, CDR2 YFSETQ. A note on this clonotype: Its specificity is unknown.

The data were also submitted as part of a second study, on T cells of mothers and their children.

The genes are TRBV5-1 and TRBJ2-5; a weak D match, TRBD2 (5 bases). Matching the DNA end better, TRBJ2-7 makes the J call doubtful. The sequencing input was blood. This clonotype was obtained from a boy younger than 18 in good health. CDR3 amino acids: CASSFGADEAYEQYF. The CDR3 DNA follows: TGCGCCAGCAGTTTTGGAGCGGACGAAGCCTACGAGCAGTACTTC.